A selection of T cell receptor beta chains follows, all from one sample in a study of vaccination and CD4 T cells after COVID-19. Antigens of these TCRs are unknown. MiXCR, applied by TCRdb to the PCR reads, yields one record per CDR3 protein. The repertoire holds about 9,500 distinct CDR3 sequences, with under 35% as singletons. The sample comprised CD4+ T cells from blood, cultured in vitro. The receptors originated from a human donor in good health. Each CDR3 is given with its conserved first and last residue. Fields, in order: V gene, D gene, CDR3 protein. A D gene is named only where the DNA matches it firmly.

>TRBV27|TRBD2
CASSLRTSGVGEGAYNEQFF
>TRBV10-2|NA
CASSDGASGANVLTF
>TRBV5-5|NA
CASSLWVRAYGYTF
>TRBV27|NA
CASSSTLRAGHEQYF
>TRBV2|NA
CASPTNPLIYNEQFF
>TRBV5-5|NA
CASSLAGGRNYGYTF
>TRBV27|NA
CASSSGQGNTIYF
>TRBV7-2|TRBD1
CASSVDRGNYNEQFF
>TRBV7-8|TRBD1
CASSSRTGRNTEAFF
>TRBV10-3|NA
CAISDTRYGYTF
>TRBV20-1|NA
CSAREGSQETQYF
>TRBV2|NA
CASSEGGGIQPQHF
>TRBV6-2/TRBV6-3|NA
CASSPRGPYGYTF
>TRBV6-1|TRBD2
CASSEGTSGSNEQFF
>TRBV19|TRBD1
CASSAGTAEETQYF
>TRBV5-1|TRBD2
CASSRGGTTRDTQYF
>TRBV14|TRBD2
CASSQGGGGSGETQYF
>TRBV5-1|NA
CASSGGLGSTDTQYF
>TRBV2|NA
CASSPVVHGYTF
>TRBV5-1|NA
CASSLAGDGYGYTF
>TRBV20-1|TRBD1
CSARDRTGKFTGELFF
>TRBV7-9|NA
CASSSAPMNTEAFF